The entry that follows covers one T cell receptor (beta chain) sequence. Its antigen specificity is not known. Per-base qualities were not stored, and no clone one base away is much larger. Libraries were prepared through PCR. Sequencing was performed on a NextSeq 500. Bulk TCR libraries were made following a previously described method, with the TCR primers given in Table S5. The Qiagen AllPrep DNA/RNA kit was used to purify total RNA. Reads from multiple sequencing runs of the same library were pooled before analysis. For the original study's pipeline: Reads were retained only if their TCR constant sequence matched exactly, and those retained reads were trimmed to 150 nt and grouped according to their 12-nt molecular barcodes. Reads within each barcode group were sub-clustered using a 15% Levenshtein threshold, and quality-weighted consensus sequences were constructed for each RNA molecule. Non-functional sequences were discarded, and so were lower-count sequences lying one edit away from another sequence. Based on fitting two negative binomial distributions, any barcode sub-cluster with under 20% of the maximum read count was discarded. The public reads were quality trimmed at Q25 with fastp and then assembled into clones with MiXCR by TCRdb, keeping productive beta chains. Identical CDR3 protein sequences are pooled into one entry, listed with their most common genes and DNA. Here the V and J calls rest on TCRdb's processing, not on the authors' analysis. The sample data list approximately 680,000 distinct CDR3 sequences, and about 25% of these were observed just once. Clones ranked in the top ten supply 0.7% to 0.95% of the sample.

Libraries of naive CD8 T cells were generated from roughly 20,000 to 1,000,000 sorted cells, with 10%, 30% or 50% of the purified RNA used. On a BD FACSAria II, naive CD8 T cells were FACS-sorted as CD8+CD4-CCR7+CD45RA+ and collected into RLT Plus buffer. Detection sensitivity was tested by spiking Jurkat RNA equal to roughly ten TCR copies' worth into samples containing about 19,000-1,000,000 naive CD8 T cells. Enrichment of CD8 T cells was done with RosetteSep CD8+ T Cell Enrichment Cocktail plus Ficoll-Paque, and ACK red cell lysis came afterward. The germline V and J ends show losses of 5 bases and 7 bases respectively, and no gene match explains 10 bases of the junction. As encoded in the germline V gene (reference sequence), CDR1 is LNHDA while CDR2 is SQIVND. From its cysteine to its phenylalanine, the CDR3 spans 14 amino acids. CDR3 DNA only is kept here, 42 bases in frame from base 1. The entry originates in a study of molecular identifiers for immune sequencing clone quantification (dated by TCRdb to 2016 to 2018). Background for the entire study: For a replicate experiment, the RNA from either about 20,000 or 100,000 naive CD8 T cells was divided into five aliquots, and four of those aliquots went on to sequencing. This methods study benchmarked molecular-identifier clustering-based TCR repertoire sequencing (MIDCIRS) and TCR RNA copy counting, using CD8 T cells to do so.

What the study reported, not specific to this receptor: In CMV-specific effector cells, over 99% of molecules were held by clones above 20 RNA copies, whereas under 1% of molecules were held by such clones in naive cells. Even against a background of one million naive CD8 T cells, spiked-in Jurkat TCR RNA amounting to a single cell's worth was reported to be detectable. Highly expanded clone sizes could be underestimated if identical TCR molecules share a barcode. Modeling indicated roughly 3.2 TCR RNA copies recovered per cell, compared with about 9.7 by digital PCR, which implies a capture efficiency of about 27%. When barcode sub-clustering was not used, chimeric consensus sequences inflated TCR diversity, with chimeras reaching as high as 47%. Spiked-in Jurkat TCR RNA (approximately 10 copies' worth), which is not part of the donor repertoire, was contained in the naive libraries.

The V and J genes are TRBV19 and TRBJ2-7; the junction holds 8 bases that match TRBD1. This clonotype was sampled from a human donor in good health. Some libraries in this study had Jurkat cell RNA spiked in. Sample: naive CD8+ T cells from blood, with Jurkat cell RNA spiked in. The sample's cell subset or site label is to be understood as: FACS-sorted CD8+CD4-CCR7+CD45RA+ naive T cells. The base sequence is TGTGCCAGTAGTGCTCTAAGGACAGGGAGGGAGCAGTACTTC. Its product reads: CASSALRTGREQYF.